Below, 25 T cell receptor beta chains from the same sample are listed, as sequenced in a study of shared clonotypes between healthy human individuals. The naive CD8 subset, CD45RO-negative cells positively selected for CCR7, excluded terminally differentiated effector memory CD45RA+ cells. Assay: immunoSEQ multiplex PCR; the TCRdb copy retains only in-frame clones and omits some. The sample lists around 2.1 million clones; approximately 94% were seen once. The sequencing sample was made of naive CD8+ T cells from PBMCs. The receptors originated from a man aged 18 to 30 in good health. Some clones in this sample may be carry-over from other donors' samples.

This clone came up once. The V call is TRBV6-5, the J call TRBJ2-3, with D perhaps matching TRBD1 or TRBD2 (5 bases each). This CDR3 comprises 15 residues. V shed 10 bases and J shed 0 bases, with 17 bases lying between them. Germline values: CDR1 MNHEY, CDR2 SVGAGI. As DNA, the CDR3 is TGTGCCACCACCCCCGGGACCTACAGCACAGATACGCAGTATTTT. Translated: CATTPGTYSTDTQYF.

The chain joins TRBV4-2 to TRBJ2-1; TRBD2 aligns across 9 bases. Per the germline V gene, CDR1 is LGHNA and CDR2 is YNFKEQ. The CDR3 contains 18 residues. Unmatched junction bases numbered 10, after V lost 4 bases and J lost 0 bases. CDR3: CASSPRELAGSSYNEQFF. In DNA, the CDR3 is TGTGCCAGCAGCCCCAGGGAGCTAGCGGGAAGCTCCTACAATGAGCAGTTCTTC.

The chain joins TRBV27 to TRBJ1-5; D ambiguous. This CDR3 is 15 amino acids long. Germline CDR1 reads MNHEY; CDR2 reads SMNVEV (reference sequence). Between the trimmed V and J ends, which lost 3 bases and 4 bases, there was a span of 13 bases. Here the CDR3 reads CASSLVGGRNQPQHF. CDR3 coding DNA: TGTGCCAGCAGTTTGGTCGGCGGGCGGAATCAGCCCCAGCATTTT.

The V call is TRBV11-2, the J call TRBJ1-1; D is uncertain. This CDR3 is 17 amino acids long. Germline CDR1 and CDR2: SGHAT and FQNNGV. V lost 0 bases to trimming and J lost 1 base, with 15 bases between them. The CDR3 coding sequence is TGTGCCAGCAGCTTAGATCTCGTGGCAGTAGGGAACACTGAAGCTTTCTTT. Translating it yields CASSLDLVAVGNTEAFF.

With regard to this clone: Relative to the germline gene, one junction end is altered; a read error may explain this. Within the sample, other DNA sequences also encode this same CDR3. V usage is TRBV29-1 and J usage is TRBJ2-7; TRBD1 or TRBD2 may be the D gene (6 bases each). The CDR3 covers 14 residues. The V gene's germline CDR1 is SQVTM and CDR2 ANQGSEA. CDR3 sequence reads: CSVGASQGGLEQYF. The DNA for the CDR3 is TGCAGCGTTGGTGCGTCACAGGGAGGCCTCGAGCAGTACTTT.

The CDR3 DNA follows: TGCAGCGTTACCATTCCAGGGCGCGAGCAGTACTTC. Amino acids: CSVTIPGREQYF. This chain links TRBV29-1 with TRBJ2-7; tentative D call: TRBD1 (5 bases). Looked up from germline, CDR1 is SQVTM and CDR2 is ANQGSEA. The CDR3 spans 12 residues. V was cut by 5 bases and J by 6 bases, with 14 bases left in between.

This chain connects TRBV19 to TRBJ1-5; maybe TRBD1 (6 bases). CDR1 and CDR2 from the germline V gene are LNHDA and SQIVND (reference sequence). The CDR3 totals 13 residues. V lost 7 bases and J 7 bases, leaving 14 bases between the germline ends. CDR3 sequence: CASNSRGGQPQHF. CDR3 sequence (DNA): TGTGCCAGTAACTCCAGGGGAGGACAGCCCCAGCATTTT.

The chain links TRBV27 to TRBJ1-5; possibly TRBD1 for D (6 bases). The germline V and J ends were trimmed by 4 bases and 3 bases, with 16 bases remaining between them. Germline V gives CDR1 MNHEY, CDR2 SMNVEV (reference sequence). The CDR3 consists of 16 residues. The CDR3 spells CASSSLQGLTNQPQHF. The CDR3 DNA reads as TGTGCCAGCAGTTCCCTCCAGGGGTTAACCAATCAGCCCCAGCATTTT.

The chain employs TRBV2 and TRBJ1-5, with D unresolved. V was cut by 3 bases and J by 1 base, with 10 bases left in between. Germline V gene sequence: CDR1 SNHLY, CDR2 FYNNEI. The CDR3 extends over 15 amino acids. CDR3 loop: CASSEWEESNQPQHF. CDR3 DNA sequence: TGTGCCAGCAGTGAGTGGGAGGAAAGCAATCAGCCCCAGCATTTT.

The chain uses TRBV2 and TRBJ2-1, with no clear D. CDR1 is SNHLY, CDR2 FYNNEI, per germline. The CDR3 has 11 residues. Trimming took off 11 bases at V and 7 bases at J, with 12 bases between the two ends. The CDR3 DNA sequence: TGTGCCGGTTGGACGGAAAATGAGCAGTTCTTC. Translation gives CAGWTENEQFF.

The chain employs TRBV7-9 and TRBJ2-5, with 9 bases identical to TRBD2. CDR3 length: 18 residues. The germline gives CDR1 SEHNR, CDR2 FQNEAQ (reference sequence). V was pared by 1 base and J by 2 bases, with 11 bases of the junction left unmatched. In nucleotides, the CDR3 is TGTGCCAGCAGCTTAGGGTTAGCGGGAGTCCCTATACAAGAGACCCAGTACTTC. It is translated as CASSLGLAGVPIQETQYF. The full variable domain, with the rest looked up from reference TRBV7-9 and TRBJ2-5, is DTGVSQNPRHKITKRGQNVTFRCDPISEHNRLYWYRQTLGQGPEFLTYFQNEAQLEKSRLLSDRFSAERPKGSFSTLEIQRTEQGDSAMYLCASSLGLAGVPIQETQYFGPGTRLLVL.

The gene calls are TRBV10-3 and TRBJ2-2, with D maybe TRBD1 (6 bases). CDR3 length equals 15 residues. Germline CDR1 reads ENHRY; CDR2 reads SYGVKD. V lost 6 bases, J lost 0 bases, and 11 bases lay in between. The CDR3 DNA reads TGTGCCATCAGCCCCGACAGGACGAACACCGGGGAGCTGTTTTTT. It is translated as CAISPDRTNTGELFF.

The J gene is TRBJ2-6, the V gene TRBV27, with a possible D match to TRBD1 (6 bases). Germline V gene lookup returns CDR1 MNHEY and CDR2 SMNVEV (reference sequence). The CDR3 consists of 20 residues. V was pared by 0 bases and J by 0 bases, with 18 bases between. The CDR3 DNA is TGTGCCAGCAGTTTATCACCGTGGACAGACTTGCTCTCTGGGGCCAACGTCCTGACTTTC. Translation: CASSLSPWTDLLSGANVLTF.

The chain is built from TRBV4-1 and TRBJ2-7, with D tentatively TRBD1 (6 bases). Trimming cost V 6 bases and J 1 base, with 13 bases left between them. CDR1 is MGHRA and CDR2 is YSYEKL in the germline V gene. The CDR3 contains 14 residues. As DNA, the CDR3 is TGCGCCAGCAGACAGGGAATGTGGTCCTACGAGCAGTACTTC. The encoded protein is CASRQGMWSYEQYF.

A word on this clone: The identical CDR3 is also encoded by other nucleotide sequences in the sample. V is TRBV19 and J is TRBJ1-2; 8 nucleotides line up with TRBD1. V was clipped by 7 bases and J by 5 bases; unmatched bases: 6. This CDR3 comprises 13 residues. Germline V gives CDR1 LNHDA, CDR2 SQIVND (reference sequence). Written as DNA, the CDR3 is TGTGCCAGTACCGACAGGGGCTCGTATGGCTACACCTTC. The encoded protein is CASTDRGSYGYTF.

This rearrangement joins TRBV2 to TRBJ1-1; 10 bases map to TRBD1. Losses at the gene ends were 10 bases for V and 1 base for J; bases not matched to a gene: 15. Germline V CDR1 and CDR2: SNHLY, FYNNEI. The CDR3 contains 17 residues. The CDR3 sequence: CAIHAQGDRGQNTEAFF. The CDR3 DNA reads TGTGCCATCCATGCTCAGGGGGACAGGGGCCAGAACACTGAAGCTTTCTTT.

This chain joins TRBV7-2 and TRBJ1-1, with a tentative D call TRBD1 (5 bases). Trimming pared 1 base from V and 1 base from J, leaving 13 bases between. Germline assignment: CDR1 SGHTA and CDR2 FQGNSA. CDR3 size: 16 residues. The CDR3 region has the DNA TGTGCCAGCAGCTTAGTGGGGCAGTCACCGAACACTGAAGCTTTCTTT. It yields the protein CASSLVGQSPNTEAFF.

The table lists this clone with a count of one. The same CDR3 also results from other DNA sequences found in this sample. The gene calls are TRBV9 and TRBJ2-2; 7 bases match TRBD1. The length of the CDR3 is 15 residues. Losses at the gene ends were 2 bases for V and 1 base for J; bases not matched to a gene: 2. Germline V CDR1 and CDR2: SGDLS, YYNGEE. Written as DNA, the CDR3 is TGTGCCAGCAGCGTGAACAGGGGGAACACCGGGGAGCTGTTTTTT. Translating it yields CASSVNRGNTGELFF.

Worth noting for this clone: This sample includes further DNA sequences coding for the same CDR3. The V call is TRBV25-1, the J call TRBJ2-1; D gene ambiguous. CDR1 and CDR2 from the germline V gene are MGHDK and SYGVNS. The CDR3 loop spans 11 amino acids. The germline V and J ends were trimmed by 4 bases and 5 bases, with 3 bases remaining between them. CDR3 bases: TGTGCCAGCAGTGGGAACAATGAGCAGTTCTTC. Residues: CASSGNNEQFF. The full variable domain, rest sourced from reference TRBV25-1 and TRBJ2-1, is EADIYQTPRYLVIGTGKKITLECSQTMGHDKMYWYQQDPGMELHLIHYSYGVNSTEKGDLSSESTVSRIRTEHFPLTLESARPSHTSQYLCASSGNNEQFFGPGTRLTVL.

The rearrangement links TRBV19 to TRBJ1-1, with 7 bases matching TRBD1. The CDR3 extends over 14 amino acids. Looked up from germline, CDR1 is LNHDA and CDR2 is SQIVND (reference sequence). J gave up 7 bases and V 10 bases, and 15 bases lay outside the gene matches. CDR3 sequence (DNA): TGTGCCACCGCCGGATCGGACAGGTGGGGTGAAGCTTTCTTT. Encoded protein: CATAGSDRWGEAFF. The variable domain in full, with the rest retrieved from reference TRBV19 and TRBJ1-1, is DGGITQSPKYLFRKEGQNVTLSCEQNLNHDAMYWYRQDPGQGLRLIYYSQIVNDFQKGDIAEGYSVSREKKESFPLTVTSAQKNPTAFYLCATAGSDRWGEAFFGQGTRLTVV.

The rearrangement links TRBV27 to TRBJ2-5; either TRBD1 or TRBD2 may fit D (5 bases each). There are 13 residues in the CDR3. V lost 2 bases and J 3 bases, leaving 7 bases between the germline ends. CDR1 and CDR2 from the germline V gene are MNHEY and SMNVEV (reference sequence). DNA for the CDR3: TGTGCCAGCAGTTTAATGGGGGAAGAGACCCAGTACTTC. This codes for CASSLMGEETQYF.

The chain recombines TRBV5-7 with TRBJ1-3; the D gene is possibly TRBD1 (5 bases). TRBV5-7 falls under the ORF class, with uncertain function. Trimming cost V 1 base and J 0 bases, with 20 bases left between them. There are 19 residues in the CDR3. CDR3 amino acids: CASSLRDRQQSYSGNTIYF. The CDR3 region has the DNA TGTGCCAGCAGCTTGAGGGATCGACAGCAGTCTTACTCTGGAAACACCATATATTTT.

The V call is TRBV2, the J call TRBJ1-5; a possible D gene is TRBD1 (6 bases). This CDR3 comprises 14 residues. V gave up 6 bases and J gave up 1 base, with 10 bases separating them. Germline V CDR1 and CDR2: SNHLY, FYNNEI. The CDR3 DNA reads TGTGCCAGCAGGGCCACAGGGAGCAATCAGCCCCAGCATTTT. Protein product: CASRATGSNQPQHF.

This chain joins TRBV7-9 and TRBJ2-7; D gene ambiguous. Trimming left V 4 bases short and J 4 bases short, with 8 bases between. This CDR3 is 12 amino acids long. Germline V gene lookup returns CDR1 SEHNR and CDR2 FQNEAQ (reference sequence). The CDR3 bases are TGTGCCAGCAGCTCGCAGATATACGAGCAGTACTTC. It encodes CASSSQIYEQYF. Based on the CDR3 plus reference TRBV7-9 and TRBJ2-7, the full variable domain is DTGVSQNPRHKITKRGQNVTFRCDPISEHNRLYWYRQTLGQGPEFLTYFQNEAQLEKSRLLSDRFSAERPKGSFSTLEIQRTEQGDSAMYLCASSSQIYEQYFGPGTRLTVT.

The rearrangement joins TRBV19 to TRBJ1-1, with unresolved D. V was clipped by 3 bases and J by 4 bases, with 12 bases between them. Germline V CDR1 and CDR2: LNHDA, SQIVND (reference sequence). This CDR3 is 14 amino acids long. In DNA form, the CDR3 reads TGTGCCAGTAGTATTGCAGGTGGGGTCACTGAAGCTTTCTTT. Protein sequence: CASSIAGGVTEAFF.